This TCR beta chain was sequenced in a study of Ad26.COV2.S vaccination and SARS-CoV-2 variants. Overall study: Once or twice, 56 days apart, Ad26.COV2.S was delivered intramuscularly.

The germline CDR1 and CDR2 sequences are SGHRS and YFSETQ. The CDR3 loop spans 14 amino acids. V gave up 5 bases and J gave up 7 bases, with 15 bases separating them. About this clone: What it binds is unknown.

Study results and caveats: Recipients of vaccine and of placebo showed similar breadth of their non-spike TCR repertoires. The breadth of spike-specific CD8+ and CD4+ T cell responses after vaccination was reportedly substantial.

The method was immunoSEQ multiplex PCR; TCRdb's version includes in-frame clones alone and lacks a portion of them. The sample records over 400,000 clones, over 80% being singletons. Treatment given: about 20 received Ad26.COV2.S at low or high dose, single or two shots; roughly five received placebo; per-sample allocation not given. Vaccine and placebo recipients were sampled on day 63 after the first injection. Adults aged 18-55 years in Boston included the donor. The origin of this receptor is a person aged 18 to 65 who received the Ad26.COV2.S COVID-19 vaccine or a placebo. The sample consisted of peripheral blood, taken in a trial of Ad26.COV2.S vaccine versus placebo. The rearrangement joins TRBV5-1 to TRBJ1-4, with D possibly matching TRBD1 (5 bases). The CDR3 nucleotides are TGCGCCAGCAGAGCCAGGGCTACGAGTGAAAAACTGTTTTTT. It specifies CASRARATSEKLFF.